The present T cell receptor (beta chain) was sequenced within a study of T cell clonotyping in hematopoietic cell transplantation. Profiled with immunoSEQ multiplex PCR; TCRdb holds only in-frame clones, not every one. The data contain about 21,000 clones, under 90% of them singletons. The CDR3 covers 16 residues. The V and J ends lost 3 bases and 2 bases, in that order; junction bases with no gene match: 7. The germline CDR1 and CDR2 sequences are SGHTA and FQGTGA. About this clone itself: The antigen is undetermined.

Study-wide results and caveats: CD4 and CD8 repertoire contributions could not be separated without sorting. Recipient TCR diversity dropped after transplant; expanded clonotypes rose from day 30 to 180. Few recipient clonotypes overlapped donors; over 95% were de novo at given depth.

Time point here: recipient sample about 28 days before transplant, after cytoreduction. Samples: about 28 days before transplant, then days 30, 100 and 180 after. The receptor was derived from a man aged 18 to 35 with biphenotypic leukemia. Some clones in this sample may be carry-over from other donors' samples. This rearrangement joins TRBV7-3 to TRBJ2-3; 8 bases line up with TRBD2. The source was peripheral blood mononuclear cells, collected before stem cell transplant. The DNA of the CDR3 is TGTGCCAGCAGCTTCGGACTAGCTCGAACCACAGATACGCAGTATTTT. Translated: CASSFGLARTTDTQYF.